Sequencing of this TCR beta chain was carried out in a study of T cell responses to AZD1222 COVID-19 vaccine. Whole-study results and caveats: Among the donors, most were white British and more were female, and clonal diversity was possibly underestimated. Once two AZD1222 doses were given, Spike-specific TCR breadth and depth went up.

From germline, CDR1 is WNHNN and CDR2 SYGVQD (reference sequence). This CDR3 has 11 amino acids. V was trimmed by 6 bases and J by 6 bases, leaving 7 bases between them. TCRdb's table, derived via immunoSEQ multiplex PCR, lists solely in-frame clones and lacks some. The table lists about 110,000 clones, roughly nine tenths of them singletons. With respect to this clone: As yet, its antigen is unknown.

The TCR was taken from an adult in good health. The sample in question was peripheral blood, obtained on day 0 of MenACWY control vaccination. The J gene is TRBJ2-3, the V gene TRBV10-1; unclear D gene. The CDR3 is CASRTGDTQYF. The CDR3 DNA sequence: TGCGCCAGCAGGACTGGGGATACGCAGTATTTT.